This passage covers 26 T cell receptor beta chains from one sample sequenced in a study of blood T cell repertoires in COVID-19. Sequencing used immunoSEQ multiplex PCR; TCRdb keeps in-frame clones, though not all of them. The data contain fewer than 200,000 clones, 81% of them singletons. Specimen: peripheral blood. Receptor source: a woman older than 75 with COVID-19, enrolled during active disease.

This chain links TRBV5-1 with TRBJ2-2; 13 bases are a match to TRBD2. The CDR3 consists of 16 residues. The ends lost 4 bases at V and 5 bases at J; junction bases unmatched: 5. From germline, CDR1 is SGHRS and CDR2 YFSETQ. The CDR3 here is CASSPGLAGATGELFF. DNA of the CDR3: TGCGCCAGCAGCCCAGGACTAGCGGGGGCAACCGGGGAGCTGTTTTTT.

In DNA form, the CDR3 reads TGTGCCAGCAGTTTGCAGGGGGCGGATAATTCACCCCTCCACTTT. Translating gives CASSLQGADNSPLHF. This sequence joins TRBV6-2 or TRBV6-3 and TRBJ1-6; 8 bases are shared with TRBD1. Trimming cost V 4 bases and J 5 bases; bases outside gene matches: 4. The CDR3 spans 15 residues. Per the germline V gene, CDR1 is MNHEY and CDR2 is SVGEGT.

CDR3 in amino acids: CASSYRTGENTEAFF. The DNA for the CDR3 is TGCGCCAGCAGCTACCGGACAGGGGAGAACACTGAAGCTTTCTTT. The chain recombines TRBV5-1 with TRBJ1-1, with TRBD1 matching over 9 bases. CDR3 size: 15 residues. The V gene's germline CDR1 is SGHRS and CDR2 YFSETQ. Trimming at V came to 3 bases and at J to 1 base, leaving 4 bases not matched to a gene.

This clone showed up just a few times. This chain joins TRBV5-8 and TRBJ1-5, with a weak D call TRBD1 (6 bases). There are 14 residues in the CDR3. Trimming shortened V by 3 bases and J by 6 bases, and 13 bases separated the two germline ends. The germline gives CDR1 SGHTS, CDR2 YDEGEE. The CDR3: CASSSYSGAQPQHF. Written as DNA, the CDR3 is TGTGCCAGCAGCTCTTACTCAGGGGCTCAGCCCCAGCATTTT.

This clone turned up a few times. As DNA, the CDR3 is TGCGCCAGCAGCTTGGGAGAATATGGCTACACCTTC. This encodes CASSLGEYGYTF. This sequence joins TRBV5-1 and TRBJ1-2, with D unclear. V lost 0 bases to trimming and J lost 5 bases, with 5 bases between them. The CDR3 loop spans 12 amino acids. The germline V gene encodes CDR1 SGHRS and CDR2 YFSETQ.

This clone was counted only a few times. The chain couples TRBV3-1 (or the pseudogene TRBV3-2) to TRBJ1-1, with D unresolved. The CDR3 is made up of 13 amino acids. Germline lookup yields CDR1 LGHDT and CDR2 YNNKEL (reference sequence). Trimming took 7 bases from V and 2 from J, leaving 11 bases between them. The CDR3 DNA sequence: TGTGCCAGCAAACGACACGATAACACTGAAGCTTTCTTT. This encodes CASKRHDNTEAFF.

This clone was detected once. The rearrangement links TRBV28 to TRBJ1-3; weak D call: TRBD1 (5 bases). The CDR3 has 15 residues. The germline CDR1 and CDR2 sequences are MDHEN and SYDVKM. Trimming took off 2 bases at V and 3 bases at J, with 11 bases between the two ends. The CDR3 region has the DNA TGTGCCAGCAGTTTAGTGCCAACAGGTGGAAACACCATATATTTT. Its protein is CASSLVPTGGNTIYF.

This chain joins TRBV7-9 and TRBJ1-5; perhaps TRBD1 as D (5 bases). Germline V gene sequence: CDR1 SEHNR, CDR2 FQNEAQ (reference sequence). Trimming shortened V by 1 base and J by 2 bases, and 12 bases separated the two germline ends. The CDR3 has 16 residues. The CDR3 DNA follows: TGTGCCAGCAGCTTAGGGCAGGGAGGGCGCAATCAGCCCCAGCATTTT. Its translation: CASSLGQGGRNQPQHF. Together with reference TRBV7-9 and TRBJ1-5, the CDR3 gives the full variable domain: DTGVSQNPRHKITKRGQNVTFRCDPISEHNRLYWYRQTLGQGPEFLTYFQNEAQLEKSRLLSDRFSAERPKGSFSTLEIQRTEQGDSAMYLCASSLGQGGRNQPQHFGDGTRLSIL.

The chain combines TRBV28 with TRBJ2-3; D not resolved. This CDR3 has 13 residues. Germline CDR1 reads MDHEN; CDR2 reads SYDVKM. Trimming removed 4 bases at V and 2 bases at J, with 7 bases between. The chain's CDR3 is CASSWAVTDTQYF. The DNA of the CDR3 is TGTGCCAGCAGTTGGGCCGTCACAGATACGCAGTATTTT.

V and J are TRBV6-9 and TRBJ1-5; no definite D call. V lost 4 bases and J 7 bases, leaving 14 bases between the germline ends. The length of the CDR3 is 14 residues. Germline-derived CDR1 and CDR2 are MNHGY and SVAAGI. In DNA, the CDR3 is TGTGCCAGCAGTTCCCCGACAAGCAGGCAGCCCCAGCATTTT. This sequence encodes CASSSPTSRQPQHF.

The gene calls are TRBV19 and TRBJ1-2; 8 nucleotides align to TRBD1. After removal of 6 bases from V and 4 bases from J, the junction contained 7 bases not matched to a gene. Germline V gene sequence: CDR1 LNHDA, CDR2 SQIVND (reference sequence). CDR3 length equals 14 residues. CDR3 in amino acids: CASSPGQGGYGYTF. For the CDR3, the DNA is TGTGCCAGTAGCCCTGGACAGGGAGGCTATGGCTACACCTTC.

The chain is built from TRBV19 and TRBJ1-2; 9 bases map to TRBD1. The V gene end was trimmed by 6 bases and the J gene end by 0 bases; junction bases not matched to a gene: 11. The CDR3 spans 17 residues. Germline-derived CDR1 and CDR2 are LNHDA and SQIVND (reference sequence). This chain's CDR3 is CASRGLDRGRANYGYTF. CDR3 nucleotide sequence: TGTGCCAGTAGGGGCCTGGACAGGGGAAGAGCTAACTATGGCTACACCTTC.

The V call is TRBV6-6, the J call TRBJ1-5; D unresolved. Trimming took 2 bases from V and 10 from J, leaving 15 bases between them. Germline V gene sequence: CDR1 MNHNY, CDR2 SVGAGI (reference sequence). The length of the CDR3 is 14 residues. CDR3 sequence (DNA): TGTGCCAGCAGTTACAAGGTACGGGAGGTACCCCAGCATTTT. Encoded protein: CASSYKVREVPQHF.

This clone was seen once. The V call is TRBV2, the J call TRBJ2-7; 7 bases match TRBD1. The CDR3 loop spans 14 amino acids. V shed 8 bases and J 2 bases; nucleotides not matched to a gene: 9. CDR1 SNHLY and CDR2 FYNNEI come from the germline V gene. DNA of the CDR3: TGTGCCAGCGAGGGAAGACAGGGCGCCTACGAGCAGTACTTC. This encodes CASEGRQGAYEQYF.

V gene TRBV2 combines with J gene TRBJ1-5; D is uncertain. CDR3 length: 15 residues. The germline gives CDR1 SNHLY, CDR2 FYNNEI. Trimming stripped 4 bases from V and 6 bases from J, with 16 bases between. CDR3 sequence reads: CASSVSDVGIQPQHF. DNA for the CDR3: TGTGCCAGCAGTGTTAGCGATGTCGGAATTCAGCCCCAGCATTTT.

Points on this clone: A clone one base away is much larger, so this may be a read error. The rearrangement uses TRBV2 and TRBJ2-3; 11 nucleotides line up with TRBD2. V gave up 5 bases and J gave up 1 base; unmatched junction bases: 2. Germline V lookup: CDR1 SNHLY, CDR2 FYNNEI. CDR3 length: 15 residues. Here the CDR3 reads CASSLLAGGTDTQYF. CDR3 nucleotides: TGTGCCAGCAGTTTACTAGCGGGGGGCACAGATACGCAGTATTTT.

The rearrangement uses TRBV6-2 or TRBV6-3 and TRBJ1-2; 7 bases align to TRBD1. After removal of 5 bases from V and 3 bases from J, the junction contained 6 bases not matched to a gene. Germline loops: CDR1 MNHEY, CDR2 SVGEGT. CDR3 length: 14 residues. CDR3 coding DNA: TGTGCCAGCAGTGAGGGGGCCCCTCACTATGGCTACACCTTC. Residues: CASSEGAPHYGYTF.

This clone was found a few times. The V call is TRBV5-1, the J call TRBJ1-2; tentative D call: TRBD1 (6 bases). V gave up 4 bases and J gave up 1 base, with 11 bases separating them. Germline V gene lookup returns CDR1 SGHRS and CDR2 YFSETQ. CDR3 length equals 14 residues. CDR3: CASSVTGGNYGYTF. The DNA of the CDR3 is TGCGCCAGCAGCGTGACAGGTGGTAACTATGGCTACACCTTC.

This sequence joins TRBV3-1 (or the pseudogene TRBV3-2) and TRBJ2-5, with 10 bases aligning to TRBD2. The germline V gene has CDR1 LGHDT and CDR2 YNNKEL (reference sequence). With 4 bases clipped from V and 5 bases from J, the junction kept 7 bases outside the gene matches. The CDR3 contains 15 residues. The CDR3 DNA sequence: TGTGCCAGCAGCCCCGTTAGCGGGAGGCGGGAGACCCAGTACTTC. It specifies CASSPVSGRRETQYF.

The chain has TRBV19 and TRBJ1-2, with D possibly matching TRBD1 (5 bases). Trimming cost V 2 bases and J 6 bases, with 16 bases left between them. CDR3 size: 15 residues. The germline CDR1 and CDR2 sequences are LNHDA and SQIVND (reference sequence). Here the CDR3 DNA reads TGTGCCAGTAGTATACCGGGACTTCTAATTAATGGCTACACCTTC. It yields the protein CASSIPGLLINGYTF.

The chain carries TRBV27 and TRBJ2-7, with 8 bases matching TRBD2. Germline V gives CDR1 MNHEY, CDR2 SMNVEV (reference sequence). The CDR3 contains 13 residues. With 9 bases clipped from V and 5 bases from J, the junction kept 9 bases outside the gene matches. The CDR3: CASSSGPTHEQYF. CDR3 DNA sequence: TGTGCCAGTTCTAGCGGGCCTACCCACGAGCAGTACTTC.

The chain combines TRBV28 with TRBJ2-1; D might be TRBD2 (5 bases). The CDR3 runs 14 residues. The germline CDR1 and CDR2 sequences are MDHEN and SYDVKM. Trimming shortened V by 6 bases and J by 4 bases, and 13 bases separated the two germline ends. The CDR3 DNA reads as TGTGCCAGCAGCCAACCTAGCTTATACAATGAGCAGTTCTTC. Translation: CASSQPSLYNEQFF. Full variable domain (remainder filled in from reference TRBV28 and TRBJ2-1): DVKVTQSSRYLVKRTGEKVFLECVQDMDHENMFWYRQDPGLGLRLIYFSYDVKMKEKGDIPEGYSVSREKKERFSLILESASTNQTSMYLCASSQPSLYNEQFFGPGTRLTVL.

CDR3 bases: TGTGCCAGCAGCCAAGCTCACAGGGTTAACTATGGCTACACCTTC. This gives the protein CASSQAHRVNYGYTF. The chain uses TRBV3-1 (or the pseudogene TRBV3-2) and TRBJ1-2; D is perhaps TRBD1 (6 bases). Germline CDR1 and CDR2: LGHDT and YNNKEL (reference sequence). The CDR3 sequence is 15 residues long. Trimming removed 1 base from V and 1 base from J, with 10 bases in between.

The chain links TRBV9 to TRBJ1-5; possible D gene TRBD1, 5 bases. This CDR3 contains 15 residues. Germline assignment: CDR1 SGDLS and CDR2 YYNGEE. V was clipped by 0 bases and J by 5 bases, with 12 bases between them. CDR3 protein: CASSVDPRQHQPQHF. The CDR3 nucleotides read TGTGCCAGCAGCGTAGATCCCCGACAGCATCAGCCCCAGCATTTT.

This clone has just one count. The chain combines TRBV6-4 with TRBJ1-1; a possible D gene is TRBD1 (5 bases). The V end lost 6 bases, the J end lost 1 base, and 9 bases lay between the germline ends. Germline CDR1 reads MRHNA; CDR2 reads SNTAGT. The CDR3 sequence is 13 residues long. CDR3 coding DNA: TGTGCCAGCAGGCGTGACAGGAACACTGAAGCTTTCTTT. It yields the protein CASRRDRNTEAFF.

J is TRBJ2-5 and V is TRBV3-1 (or the pseudogene TRBV3-2); a weak D match, TRBD2 (5 bases). Germline V gene data show CDR1 as LGHDT and CDR2 as YNNKEL (reference sequence). The CDR3 totals 16 residues. V dropped 4 bases and J dropped 1 base, with 16 bases sitting between them. CDR3 in DNA: TGTGCCAGCAGCCTTCGTCTGGTAGCGCCCCAAGAGACCCAGTACTTC. It specifies CASSLRLVAPQETQYF.